This record covers a single TCR beta chain. Its antigen specificity is not known. The sample holds no much larger clone one base away, and base qualities are not on file. The CDR3 sequence holds 14 residues, the cysteine and phenylalanine included. Only the CDR3 part of the read is kept: 42 bases, read in frame from the first base. Sequences SNHLY (CDR1) and FYNNEI (CDR2) are obtained from the germline V gene. V and J are truncated by 4 bases and 3 bases respectively, leaving an intervening sequence of 12 bases. This entry is derived from a study of control samples from healthy donors and cancer patients (dated by TCRdb to 2020 to 2022). Library creation used the immunoSEQ multiplex PCR assay. Sourced from immuneACCESS, this table was stored by TCRdb with only in-frame sequences that have V and J called. A share of the clones is absent; for the studies checked, an unresolved V gene accounts for under half, and the remainder has no known explanation. The sample table records about 140,000 clones; 91% of these occur just once. Of the sample, over 6% is held by the ten largest clones.

The chain was built from TRBV2 and TRBJ1-1; a weak D assignment points to TRBD1 (5 bases agree). Sequencing used blood. The clonotype originates from a man aged 18 to 30 in good health. This receptor carries the CDR3 CASSAVGVYTEAFF. The nucleotide sequence reads TGTGCCAGCAGTGCAGTAGGGGTGTACACTGAAGCTTTCTTT.